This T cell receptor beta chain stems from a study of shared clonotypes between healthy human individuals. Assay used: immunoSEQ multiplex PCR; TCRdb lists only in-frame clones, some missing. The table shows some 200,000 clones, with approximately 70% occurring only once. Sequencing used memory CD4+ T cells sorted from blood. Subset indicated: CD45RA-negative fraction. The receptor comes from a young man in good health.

CDR3: CASSPRLAGGNEQFF. The DNA for the CDR3 is TGTGCCAGCAGCCCCCGGCTAGCGGGAGGGAATGAGCAGTTCTTC. The V gene is TRBV7-2, the J gene TRBJ2-1, with 12 nucleotides matching TRBD2. The CDR3 contains 15 residues. V lost 5 bases to trimming and J lost 7 bases; unmatched junction nucleotides: 6. The germline gives CDR1 SGHTA, CDR2 FQGNSA.